A selection of T cell receptor beta chains follows, all from one sample in a study of blood T cell repertoires in COVID-19. Data came from immunoSEQ multiplex PCR; TCRdb stores just in-frame clones and leaves some out. The repertoire holds 150,000 to 200,000 clones, with 80% as singletons. Input material: PBMCs or T cells enriched from blood (not recorded which). These receptors all stem from a woman in her sixties who had recovered from COVID-19. CDR3s include the opening cysteine and the closing phenylalanine or tryptophan. D genes are given only for firm matches. Where a row states a size, it is once, few, many or the class of an expanded clone; other rows omit it.

clone size: .
J gene: TRBJ1-1
D gene: .
V gene: TRBV30
CDR3 DNA: TGTGCCTGGACAACGGAGATGAACACTGAAGCTTTCTTT
CDR3 protein: CAWTTEMNTEAFF

clone size: .
J gene: TRBJ1-6
D gene: TRBD1
V gene: TRBV11-2
CDR3 DNA: TGTGCCAGCAGCCCAACAGGGGTTCGAGGGTCACCCCTCCACTTT
CDR3 protein: CASSPTGVRGSPLHF

clone size: once
J gene: TRBJ1-3
D gene: TRBD1
V gene: TRBV27
CDR3 DNA: TGTGCCAGCAGACCAGGGGGCTCAGGAAACACCATATATTTT
CDR3 protein: CASRPGGSGNTIYF

clone size: .
J gene: TRBJ2-4
D gene: .
V gene: TRBV21-1
CDR3 DNA: TGTGCCAGCAGCAAAGTGTCAGGGAGGGTCGGAGCCAAAAACATTCAGTACTTC
CDR3 protein: CASSKVSGRVGAKNIQYF

clone size: few
J gene: TRBJ1-2
D gene: TRBD1
V gene: TRBV7-2
CDR3 DNA: TGTGCCAGCAGCTTATTCCCCCCGGGACAGGGTGGGGCTGGGTATGGCTACACCTTC
CDR3 protein: CASSLFPPGQGGAGYGYTF

clone size: .
J gene: TRBJ2-3
D gene: TRBD1
V gene: TRBV7-9
CDR3 DNA: TGTGCCAGCAGCCTGACAGGGGGCACAGATACGCAGTATTTT
CDR3 protein: CASSLTGGTDTQYF

clone size: .
J gene: TRBJ1-2
D gene: TRBD1
V gene: TRBV5-6
CDR3 DNA: TGTGCCAGCAGCTTGACAACGGACAGGGGACTCTATGGCTACACCTTC
CDR3 protein: CASSLTTDRGLYGYTF

clone size: .
J gene: TRBJ2-7
D gene: TRBD1
V gene: TRBV18
CDR3 DNA: TGTGCCAGCTCCTCTTCATCCGGGACAGGGAGTTACGAGCAGTACTTC
CDR3 protein: CASSSSSGTGSYEQYF

clone size: once
J gene: TRBJ2-2
D gene: TRBD2
V gene: TRBV9
CDR3 DNA: TGTGCCAGCAGTCTAGCGGTTACCGGGGAGCTGTTTTTT
CDR3 protein: CASSLAVTGELFF

clone size: .
J gene: TRBJ1-1
D gene: .
V gene: TRBV6-5
CDR3 DNA: TGTGCCAGCATCCCCCTCAACACTGAAGCTTTCTTT
CDR3 protein: CASIPLNTEAFF

clone size: .
J gene: TRBJ2-3
D gene: .
V gene: TRBV19
CDR3 DNA: TGTGCCAGTAGCCACCGCGGGTCGAGCACAGATACGCAGTATTTT
CDR3 protein: CASSHRGSSTDTQYF

clone size: .
J gene: TRBJ2-7
D gene: .
V gene: TRBV19
CDR3 DNA: TGTGCCAGTAGTATAATGGGTGCAGGTCCTGTCGAGCAGTACTTC
CDR3 protein: CASSIMGAGPVEQYF

clone size: .
J gene: TRBJ1-4
D gene: TRBD1
V gene: TRBV19
CDR3 DNA: TGTGCCAGTGGGGATTCCGGGACAGGGGCTGAAAAACTGTTTTTT
CDR3 protein: CASGDSGTGAEKLFF

clone size: .
J gene: TRBJ2-7
D gene: .
V gene: TRBV10-3
CDR3 DNA: TGTGCCATCAGTGAGGGGCACGAGCAGTACTTC
CDR3 protein: CAISEGHEQYF

clone size: .
J gene: TRBJ1-6
D gene: TRBD1
V gene: TRBV9
CDR3 DNA: TGTGCCAGCAGCGTAGGACAGGGAGCTAATTCACCCCTCCACTTT
CDR3 protein: CASSVGQGANSPLHF

clone size: .
J gene: TRBJ2-5
D gene: TRBD2
V gene: TRBV11-2
CDR3 DNA: TGTGCCAGCAGCTTAGTAGCGGGGGTGGGAGAGACCCAGTACTTC
CDR3 protein: CASSLVAGVGETQYF